These 8 T cell receptor beta chains were all obtained from the same sample, sequenced in a study of post-analysis software for immune sequencing data. General observations from the study: Controls had lower frequencies than patients of four or five TRBV segments, which included TRBV5-6, TRBV5-1 and TRBV20-1.

Carried by the TCR beta cDNA libraries were unique molecular identifiers. TCRdb independently ran MiXCR on the PCR reads; one entry per CDR3 protein. The sample comprises over 700,000 distinct CDR3 sequences, roughly 29% of which are singletons, and 0.5% to 0.6% rests with the top ten. Antigens for these TCRs are unknown. Sequenced input: blood. The source of these receptors is a girl aged 10 to 17 with multiple sclerosis.

The V gene is TRBV28, the J gene TRBJ1-2; a possible D gene is TRBD1 (5 bases). V was pared by 1 base and J by 4 bases, with 10 bases between. This CDR3 is built from 14 residues. From germline, CDR1 is MDHEN and CDR2 SYDVKM. The DNA of the CDR3 is TGTGCCAGCAGTTTATTGGCAGGGCCCTATGGCTACACCTTC. Amino acid sequence: CASSLLAGPYGYTF.

This clonotype occurred a few times. The chain couples TRBV6-6 to TRBJ1-2; possible D gene TRBD1, 5 bases. Germline V gives CDR1 MNHNY, CDR2 SVGAGI (reference sequence). Trimming took 4 bases from V and 5 from J, leaving 14 bases between them. CDR3 length equals 14 residues. The DNA of the CDR3 is TGTGCCAGCAGTTTAACAGGCCCACTATATGGCTACACCTTC. As protein: CASSLTGPLYGYTF.

The chain joins TRBV14 to TRBJ2-3; D tentatively fits TRBD1 or TRBD2 (5 bases each). CDR3 length equals 16 residues. With 0 bases removed from V and 6 bases from J, the gap between germline ends came to 16 bases. Germline V CDR1 and CDR2: SGHDN, FVKESK. CDR3 bases: TGTGCCAGCAGCCAAGAGAATCTGGGGGAGTGGGATACGCAGTATTTT. Protein: CASSQENLGEWDTQYF.

Only one count was recorded for this clonotype. This sequence joins TRBV29-1 and TRBJ1-1; 9 bases align to TRBD1. Germline CDR1 is SQVTM and CDR2 is ANQGSEA. Trimming took 6 bases from V and 9 from J; bases not matched to a gene: 11. The CDR3 sequence is 13 residues long. CDR3 region: CSVTQGGQGKAFF. CDR3 nucleotides: TGCAGCGTAACCCAGGGGGGACAGGGAAAAGCTTTCTTT.

This clonotype was detected only a few times. The chain joins TRBV11-2 to TRBJ2-5, with 10 positions matching TRBD1. Trimming took 0 bases from V and 13 from J; bases not matched to a gene: 5. Germline values: CDR1 SGHAT, CDR2 FQNNGV. This CDR3 comprises 13 residues. CDR3 in DNA: TGTGCCAGCAGCTTAGACGGACAGGGGGGAGTGTACTTC. Translated: CASSLDGQGGVYF.

This clonotype was picked up many times. The V gene is TRBV9, the J gene TRBJ2-5; D not certain. Germline CDR1 is SGDLS and CDR2 is YYNGEE. Trimming left V 4 bases short and J 0 bases short, with 7 bases between. The CDR3 sequence is 13 residues long. The CDR3 protein is CASSPEYQETQYF. In DNA, the CDR3 is TGTGCCAGCAGCCCAGAGTACCAAGAGACCCAGTACTTC.

The chain carries TRBV28 and TRBJ2-1, with D perhaps matching TRBD2 (6 bases). Gene TRBJ2-7 matches the end of the DNA better, so the J call may be wrong. The CDR3 consists of 13 residues. Germline V CDR1 and CDR2: MDHEN, SYDVKM. The CDR3 DNA reads TGTGCCAGCAGGCGACGGGAGCCATACGAGCAGTACTTC. As protein: CASRRREPYEQYF.

The chain links TRBV5-6 to TRBJ1-1; a possible D gene is TRBD1 (5 bases). Trimming stripped 7 bases from V and 1 base from J, with 20 bases between. The germline V gene has CDR1 SGHDT and CDR2 YYEEEE. The CDR3 runs to 16 residues. The CDR3 here is CASRSGGMGPNTEAFF. The DNA for the CDR3 is TGTGCCAGCCGGAGCGGTGGAATGGGACCGAACACTGAAGCTTTCTTT.